This is a list of T cell receptor beta chains from one sample in a study of cytomegalovirus exposure and HLA in healthy donors. Using immunoSEQ multiplex PCR, the repertoire was profiled, and TCRdb retains in-frame clones only, with some absent. Counted here are approximately 80,000 clones, over 75% occurring once; the ten biggest clones make up around 2.5%. Sequenced input: PBMCs. Receptor source: a male donor in good health and CMV-seropositive. The CDR3 runs from the conserved cysteine through the conserved F or W. The D gene is left open where the match is weak. Size is omitted from some rows. Given values are once, few, many or a class for expanded clones.

CDR3 DNA	CDR3 protein	clone size	V gene	J gene	D gene
TGTGCCAGCAGTTCGACAGGGGGCTATGGCTACACCTTC	CASSSTGGYGYTF	.	TRBV27	TRBJ1-2	TRBD1
TGCGCCAGCAGCTTACAAACTAGCGGGAGTTCCTACAATGAGCAGTTCTTC	CASSLQTSGSSYNEQFF	.	TRBV5-1	TRBJ2-1	TRBD2
TGTGCCAGCGGATTCCCCCGGGACACGGACTACAATGAGCAGTTCTTC	CASGFPRDTDYNEQFF	once	TRBV2	TRBJ2-1	.
TGCAGCGTTGAAGATTCTCCTCTAGGTAATGAGCAGTTCTTC	CSVEDSPLGNEQFF	.	TRBV29-1	TRBJ2-1	.
TGCAGCGTCGGAGGCGGGAGTGGGATGAGTAATCAGCCCCAGCATTTT	CSVGGGSGMSNQPQHF	.	TRBV29-1	TRBJ1-5	.
TGTGCCAGCAGGGACACTAGCGGGAACTACAATGAGCAGTTCTTC	CASRDTSGNYNEQFF	.	TRBV6-4	TRBJ2-1	TRBD2
TGTGCCAGCTCACCGAACGTCGGGGACACTGAAGCTTTCTTT	CASSPNVGDTEAFF	.	TRBV18	TRBJ1-1	.
TGTGCCATCTACGGTACCGGGACTAGCGGGAGTGGTGAGCAGTTCTTC	CAIYGTGTSGSGEQFF	.	TRBV5-4	TRBJ2-1	TRBD2
TGTGCCAGCAGTGGGACAGCCTACGAGCAGTACTTC	CASSGTAYEQYF	.	TRBV2	TRBJ2-7	.
TGTGCCAGCAGCCCACATAGCGGGCCCAATGAGCAGTTCTTC	CASSPHSGPNEQFF	.	TRBV6-5	TRBJ2-1	TRBD2
TGTGCCAGCAGTGAAAACAAAGCGGGGTCTGAGCAGTTCTTC	CASSENKAGSEQFF	.	TRBV25-1	TRBJ2-1	TRBD2
TGTGCCAGCAGTGAATATTCCAGCAGGATTGCTGAAGCTTTCTTT	CASSEYSSRIAEAFF	.	TRBV2	TRBJ1-1	.
TGTGCCAGCAGGGCAGGACACCCCACTGAAGCTTTCTTT	CASRAGHPTEAFF	.	TRBV2	TRBJ1-1	.
TGTGCCAGCAGCAAAGACGCGCTACGGAACACTGAAGCTTTCTTT	CASSKDALRNTEAFF	once	TRBV21-1	TRBJ1-1	.
TGTGCCAGCAGCCTAAGGGGCGTCCTGAACACTGAAGCTTTCTTT	CASSLRGVLNTEAFF	.	TRBV28	TRBJ1-1	.
TGTGCCAGCAGCGGGGGAGGCTACGAGCAGTACTTC	CASSGGGYEQYF	.	TRBV5-8	TRBJ2-7	.
TGTGCCAGCAGCTTTTCGGACAGGGCCTATGGCTACACCTTC	CASSFSDRAYGYTF	.	TRBV7-2	TRBJ1-2	TRBD1
TGTGCCAGCAGTGACTCCGGACTAGCGGGAGGATCCTACGAGCAGTACTTC	CASSDSGLAGGSYEQYF	few	TRBV2	TRBJ2-7	TRBD2
TGTGCCAGCAGCCCCGTTCAGGGGAATAGCTACGAGCAGTACTTC	CASSPVQGNSYEQYF	few	TRBV5-4	TRBJ2-7	.
TGTGCCAGCAGCCAACATTCTTCGTCAGGCCCGGACAATGAGCAGTTCTTC	CASSQHSSSGPDNEQFF	.	TRBV4-2	TRBJ2-1	.
TGCGCCAGCAGCATACAGGGTACTGAGCAGTTCTTC	CASSIQGTEQFF	once	TRBV5-1	TRBJ2-1	.
TGTGCCAGCAGTGGACAGGATCGGGGCAATCAGCCCCAGCATTTT	CASSGQDRGNQPQHF	.	TRBV2	TRBJ1-5	.
TGTGCCAGCAGCTTAACTAGCGGGAACACCGGGGAGCTGTTTTTT	CASSLTSGNTGELFF	few	TRBV7-2	TRBJ2-2	TRBD2
TGTGCCAGCAGCTTCCAGCGGGCGAGCTCCTACAATGAGCAGTTCTTC	CASSFQRASSYNEQFF	.	TRBV11-2	TRBJ2-1	.
TGTGCCAGCAGTGAGGCTCGGGCCCGAGGACAGCACTATGGCTACACCTTC	CASSEARARGQHYGYTF	.	TRBV2	TRBJ1-2	.
TGTGCCAGCAGCCCCGGCCGGGGTTACGAGCAGTACTTC	CASSPGRGYEQYF	.	TRBV9	TRBJ2-7	.
TGTGCCAGCAGCTTGGGGGGAAGGGGGAACTACGAGCAGTACTTC	CASSLGGRGNYEQYF	.	TRBV5-4	TRBJ2-7	.
TGTGCCAGCAGTGGGTCGGGACAGAGTGAAGCTTTCTTT	CASSGSGQSEAFF	few	TRBV6-1	TRBJ1-1	TRBD1
TGTGCCAGCAGCCAGGGCGAACAGTTGAACACTGAAGCTTTCTTT	CASSQGEQLNTEAFF	.	TRBV14	TRBJ1-1	.
TGTGCCAGCAGCCTGCGCGGTGCGGGAGGTTCTTTAGATGAGCAGTTCTTC	CASSLRGAGGSLDEQFF	once	TRBV4-2	TRBJ2-1	TRBD2
TGTGCCAGCAGATACCCATACAGGGTGGGTTCCTACGAGCAGTACTTC	CASRYPYRVGSYEQYF	.	TRBV7-9	TRBJ2-7	.
TGTGCCAGCAGCTTAACACCCACGAACACTGAAGCTTTCTTT	CASSLTPTNTEAFF	.	TRBV11-2	TRBJ1-1	.
TGTGCCAGCAGTGAACTGGGGCGGACAGATATTCACGAGCAGTACTTC	CASSELGRTDIHEQYF	.	TRBV25-1	TRBJ2-7	.
TGTGCCAGCAGACAGACACAAAAGCGGGAAAAACTGTTTTTT	CASRQTQKREKLFF	few	TRBV21-1	TRBJ1-4	.
TGTGCCAGCAGCTTGGAGAGAGTAGCCACTGAAGCTTTCTTT	CASSLERVATEAFF	.	TRBV5-4	TRBJ1-1	.
TGTGCCAGCAACCTACAGGGTGGAGGCTACACCTTC	CASNLQGGGYTF	once	TRBV2	TRBJ1-2	.
TGTGCCAGCAGTAAGGGGGCGTTAGGGGCCAACGTCCTGACTTTC	CASSKGALGANVLTF	few	TRBV28	TRBJ2-6	TRBD1
TGTGCCACCGAATCGACAGACTCCTACGAGCAGTACTTC	CATESTDSYEQYF	once	TRBV7-2	TRBJ2-7	.
TGTGCCAGCAGCCCAAGCGGGAGGGCCTACGAGCAGTACTTC	CASSPSGRAYEQYF	few	TRBV7-7	TRBJ2-7	TRBD2
TGTGCCACCAGCAGAGGGCAGGGGACCTACGAGCAGTACTTC	CATSRGQGTYEQYF	.	TRBV15	TRBJ2-7	.
TGTGCCAGCAAAACAGGGGGGAATAATCAGCCCCAGCATTTT	CASKTGGNNQPQHF	.	TRBV28	TRBJ1-5	TRBD1
TGTGCCAGCAGCCTAGCGGGAGTCAATGAGCAGTTCTTC	CASSLAGVNEQFF	.	TRBV27	TRBJ2-1	TRBD2
TGCGCCAGCCGGACCCTAGGGACAGTCGATACGCAGTATTTT	CASRTLGTVDTQYF	few	TRBV5-1	TRBJ2-3	TRBD1
TGTGCCAGCAGCCAAGCGCCTAGCGGGAGCGCCGATACGCAGTATTTT	CASSQAPSGSADTQYF	once	TRBV4-2	TRBJ2-3	TRBD2
TGCGCCAGCAGCCCGGACAGGATTCCAGATACGCAGTATTTT	CASSPDRIPDTQYF	.	TRBV5-1	TRBJ2-3	TRBD1